This passage covers 3 T cell receptor beta chains from one sample sequenced in a study of T cells in Graves' hyperthyroidism and ophthalmopathy. Amplified TCR beta CDR3 regions derived from RNA transcripts. Primed by the HTBI set, a first-round RT-PCR was run on the TCR CDR3. TCRdb reprocessed the multiplex PCR reads with MiXCR, giving one entry per CDR3 protein. Here the sample spans roughly 740,000 distinct CDR3 sequences, around 17% being singletons. The source material was blood. These receptors originate from a man aged 18 to 35 with Graves' hyperthyroidism.

The V gene is TRBV29-1, the J gene TRBJ2-1; D possibly corresponds to TRBD1 (5 bases). The V gene's germline CDR1 is SQVTM and CDR2 ANQGSEA. The CDR3 spans 12 residues. V shed 5 bases and J shed 8 bases, with 13 bases lying between them. CDR3 protein: CSVFFLGDEQFF. The CDR3 DNA is TGCAGCGTTTTTTTCCTAGGGGATGAGCAGTTCTTC.

This clonotype was detected many times. This chain connects TRBV12-3 or TRBV12-4 to TRBJ2-5, with 14 bases aligning to TRBD2. Unmatched junction bases numbered 1, after V lost 8 bases and J lost 5 bases. The CDR3 runs to 13 residues. CDR3 bases: TGTGCCAGCCGACTAGCGGGAGGGGAGACCCAGTACTTC. This gives the protein CASRLAGGETQYF.

The sample holds many counts of this clonotype. V gene TRBV7-8 combines with J gene TRBJ2-1, with TRBD2 matching 9 bases. J gave up 9 bases and V 3 bases, and 0 bases lay outside the gene matches. In germline, CDR1 is SGHVS, CDR2 FQNEAQ. This CDR3 is 12 amino acids long. This CDR3 reads CASSFSGSEQFF. In nucleotides, the CDR3 is TGTGCCAGCAGCTTTAGCGGGAGTGAGCAGTTCTTC.